This T cell receptor (beta chain) was observed in a study of blood T cell repertoires in COVID-19. The wider study: Samples taken during acute and convalescent COVID-19 were collected in the United States, Italy and Spain. T cells, B-cell-depleted T cells, or PBMCs supplied cDNA or gDNA.

In the original workflow: Estimated nucleated cell counts came from reference gene primer amplification. Sequencing was performed with immunoSEQ multiplex PCR; in TCRdb, only in-frame clones are kept and a portion is missing. That table supplies the V and J calls and clone size; D and trimming were determined from the DNA. Of roughly 340,000 clones listed, 85% to 90% were seen once; the top ten hold about 6.9%. Sequenced input: peripheral blood. The clonotype comes from a woman aged 45-65 years with COVID-19, enrolled during active disease.

CDR3 coding DNA: TGTGCCAGCATGCCCGGAGGGGTAGATGAGCAGTTCTTC. Encoded protein: CASMPGGVDEQFF. J is TRBJ2-1 and V is TRBV6-5, with D possibly being TRBD2 (6 bases). V gave up 7 bases and J gave up 8 bases, with 15 bases separating them. The germline gives CDR1 MNHEY, CDR2 SVGAGI. The CDR3 is made up of 13 amino acids.